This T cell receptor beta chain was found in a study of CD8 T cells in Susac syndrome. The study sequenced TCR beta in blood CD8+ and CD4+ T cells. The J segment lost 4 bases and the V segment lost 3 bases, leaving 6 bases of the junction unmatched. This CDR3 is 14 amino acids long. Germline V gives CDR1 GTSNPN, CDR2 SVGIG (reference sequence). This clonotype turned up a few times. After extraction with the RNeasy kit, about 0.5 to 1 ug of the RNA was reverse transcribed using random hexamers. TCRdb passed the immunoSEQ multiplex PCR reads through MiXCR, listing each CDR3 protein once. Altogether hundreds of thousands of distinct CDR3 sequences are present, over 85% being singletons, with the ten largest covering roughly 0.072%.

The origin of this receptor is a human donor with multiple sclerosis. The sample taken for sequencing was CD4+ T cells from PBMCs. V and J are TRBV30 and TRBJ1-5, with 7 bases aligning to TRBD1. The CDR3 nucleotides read TGTGCCTGGAGCCGGGGACAGCTGAATCAGCCCCAGCATTTT. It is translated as CAWSRGQLNQPQHF.